A few counts support the clone carrying this T cell receptor (beta chain). Then a second PCR, running about 6 to 12 cycles, was carried out with a sample-barcoded 5' primer and a J-beta primer mix. From the 5' RACE reads, TCRdb called clonotypes with MiXCR, one entry per CDR3 protein. This sample yields about 830,000 distinct CDR3 sequences, of which about 62% are seen a single time; roughly 20% belongs to the top ten. The source of the sample is a study of blood T cells in healthy people across ages. The V and J ends lost 5 bases and 2 bases respectively, with 7 bases between them. The CDR3 has 13 residues.

J is TRBJ2-1 and V is TRBV12-3 or TRBV12-4; possible D gene TRBD1, 5 bases. This TCR derives from a young man in good health. Sequencing was performed on blood. CDR3 sequence (DNA): TGTGCCAGCAGTCCGGACACCTACAATGAGCAGTTCTTC. Protein: CASSPDTYNEQFF.